These T cell receptor beta chains were read from a single sample in a study of metastatic and nonmetastatic thyroid tumors. Via MiXCR, TCRdb re-called the PCR reads. The table has over 25,000 clones, 7.4% seen once. The specimen sequenced was blood. The receptors here all came from a female donor with papillary thyroid cancer or a benign thyroid nodule (not recorded which). Some clones in this sample may be carry-over from other donors' samples. CDR3s include the opening cysteine and the closing phenylalanine or tryptophan. Fields, in order: D gene, V gene, J gene, clone size, CDR3 DNA, CDR3 protein. The D gene is left open where the match is weak. Part of the rows lack a size; the others show once, few, many or a class for expanded clones.

NA,TRBV27,TRBJ2-2,many,TGTGCCAGCAGTACTGTTCAGGGTGCCGGGGAGCTGTTTTTT,CASSTVQGAGELFF
NA,TRBV19,TRBJ2-2,many,TGTGCCAGTATCCCCAGGGGCAACCTACGGGCCGGGGAGCTGTTTTTT,CASIPRGNLRAGELFF
TRBD2,TRBV5-1,TRBJ2-5,many,TGCGCCAGCAGCTTTACTAGCGAGGGGACCCAGTACTTC,CASSFTSEGTQYF
NA,TRBV12-3/TRBV12-4,TRBJ2-2,many,TGTGCCAGCACCAACCCGAGCGGAGGGACCGGCGGGGAGCTGTTTTTT,CASTNPSGGTGGELFF
NA,TRBV6-2/TRBV6-3,TRBJ2-1,many,TGTGCCAGCAGCCCTCGGGGGAACAAGCAGTTCTTC,CASSPRGNKQFF
NA,TRBV7-2,TRBJ1-3,many,TGTGCCAGCAGCCAACAAGTCTCCTCTGGAAACACCATATATTTT,CASSQQVSSGNTIYF
TRBD2,TRBV27,TRBJ2-1,many,TGTGCCAGCTGGGCCCTACTAGCGGGAGGGTCGGAGCAGTTCTTC,CASWALLAGGSEQFF
NA,TRBV12-3/TRBV12-4,TRBJ2-7,many,TGTGCCAGCAGTTTAACGCCCAAGGGGCTCGAGCAGTACTTC,CASSLTPKGLEQYF
TRBD2,TRBV11-2,TRBJ2-3,NA,TGTACCAGCTTACTAGCGGTACCAGATACGCAGTATTTT,CTSLLAVPDTQYF
NA,TRBV6-1,TRBJ1-5,many,TGTGCCAGCAGATGGACCACTAGTCCCCAGCATTTT,CASRWTTSPQHF
TRBD2,TRBV28,TRBJ2-1,many,TGTGCCAGCAGCCCGGGAGGGACCCCCCTCAATGAGCAGTTCTTC,CASSPGGTPLNEQFF
NA,TRBV2,TRBJ2-5,many,TGTGCCAGCAGTGCACTAGTTGAGACCCAGTACTTC,CASSALVETQYF
TRBD2,TRBV20-1,TRBJ2-7,many,TGCAGTGCTAGAGCCTGGACTAGCGGGCCGGTCTACGAGCAGTACTTC,CSARAWTSGPVYEQYF
TRBD1,TRBV27,TRBJ2-1,many,TGTGCCACCCTTCTACCCGGGACAGGGAGGAATGAGCAGTTCTTC,CATLLPGTGRNEQFF
NA,TRBV27,TRBJ2-1,many,TGTGCCAGCAGTTTGGGTGGGAGCTCCTACAATGAGCAGTTCTTC,CASSLGGSSYNEQFF
NA,TRBV6-4,TRBJ1-5,many,TGTGCCAGCAGTAAGGCCGGCAATCAGCCCCAGCATTTT,CASSKAGNQPQHF
NA,TRBV4-1,TRBJ2-3,many,TGCGCCAGCAGCAGAACAGGGTCTACTAGCACAGATACGCAGTATTTT,CASSRTGSTSTDTQYF
TRBD1,TRBV7-6,TRBJ2-7,many,TGTGCCAGCAGCCCCGGACAGGGGGCACAGTACGAGCAGTACTTC,CASSPGQGAQYEQYF
NA,TRBV6-7,TRBJ2-7,medium-sized,TGTGCCAGCAGTTACGGGGATGCGAGGGTCTACGAGCAGTACTTC,CASSYGDARVYEQYF
NA,TRBV7-9,TRBJ1-3,many,TGTGCCAGCAGCTTCCGGACAGTCTCTGGAAACACCATATATTTT,CASSFRTVSGNTIYF
NA,TRBV5-1,TRBJ2-1,many,TGCGCCAGCAGCGGGGGGACTCCCAAGGGGTCGAATGAGCAGTTCTTC,CASSGGTPKGSNEQFF
NA,TRBV6-1,TRBJ1-2,NA,TGTGCCAGCAGTGAACTAGGGTTCTATGGCTACACCTTC,CASSELGFYGYTF
NA,TRBV28,TRBJ2-5,many,TGTGCCAGCGGGGAGACATTAGCGCGAAAATTGGGAGAGACCCAGTACTTC,CASGETLARKLGETQYF
NA,TRBV28,TRBJ1-5,many,TGTGCCAGCAGTTTGAGGGGGGAGCAGCCCCAGCATTTT,CASSLRGEQPQHF
NA,TRBV7-9,TRBJ1-1,many,TGTGCCAGCAGCTACTATACAGGGACGAACACTGAAGCTTTCTTT,CASSYYTGTNTEAFF
NA,TRBV6-2/TRBV6-3,TRBJ2-3,many,TGTGCCAGCAGGCCCGCCTTATTTGGGGGGGCCACAGATACGCAGTATTTT,CASRPALFGGATDTQYF
NA,TRBV5-1,TRBJ2-7,many,TGCGCCAGCAGCGACCCGGGACGAGCTTACTACGAGCAGTACTTC,CASSDPGRAYYEQYF
TRBD2,TRBV15,TRBJ2-1,once,TGTGCCACCAGCAGGCGCTGGGGTACTAGCGGGAGCTGGGAGAGCTCCTACAATGAGCAGTTCTTC,CATSRRWGTSGSWESSYNEQFF
TRBD1,TRBV3-1,TRBJ1-2,many,TGTGCCAGCAGCCAAGATTCAGGGGGATGGTACTATGGCTACACCTTC,CASSQDSGGWYYGYTF
NA,TRBV5-1,TRBJ1-5,many,TGCGCCAGCAGCCTTCTTTTTAGCAATCAGCCCCAGCATTTT,CASSLLFSNQPQHF
NA,TRBV7-2,TRBJ2-5,NA,TGTGCCAGCAGCTTCCCCCCCAGGGCGGGACAGTACTTC,CASSFPPRAGQYF
TRBD2,TRBV7-6,TRBJ2-7,many,TGTGCCAGCAGCCGCACCGGGACTAGCGGGGGGATCGAGCAGTACTTC,CASSRTGTSGGIEQYF
TRBD1,TRBV13,TRBJ2-7,many,TGTGCCAGCAGCTTAAATGCTATGACAGGGAGCTCCTACGAGCAGTACTTC,CASSLNAMTGSSYEQYF
TRBD2,TRBV7-8,TRBJ2-7,many,TGTGCCAGCAGCGCCGGATTAAGACTAGCGGGGGCCTCCTACGAGCAGTACTTC,CASSAGLRLAGASYEQYF
NA,TRBV6-4,TRBJ1-5,many,TGTGCCAGCAGTGAGAGAGGGGGCAATCAGCCCCAGCATTTT,CASSERGGNQPQHF
TRBD1,TRBV6-1,TRBJ1-3,many,TGTGCCAGCAGAAGACAGGGCTCTGGAAACACCATATATTTT,CASRRQGSGNTIYF
TRBD1,TRBV12-3/TRBV12-4,TRBJ2-7,many,TGTGCCAGCAGCCCGACAGGGCCCCTCTCCTACGAGCAGTACTTC,CASSPTGPLSYEQYF
NA,TRBV6-1,TRBJ2-7,many,TGTGCCAGCAGTCAACTTACCACGGGAGACGGCCGAATCTACGAGCAGTACTTC,CASSQLTTGDGRIYEQYF
TRBD2,TRBV3-1,TRBJ2-2,NA,TGTGCCAGCAGCCAAAGCGGGGGCACCGGGGAGCTGTTTTTT,CASSQSGGTGELFF
NA,TRBV5-1,TRBJ2-3,many,TGCGCCAGCAGCGCCGGACAGCGCACAGATACGCAGTATTTT,CASSAGQRTDTQYF
TRBD2,TRBV6-1,TRBJ2-7,many,TGTGCCAGCAGTTCCAGGGAGGGCTACGAGCAGTACTTC,CASSSREGYEQYF
TRBD2,TRBV5-4,TRBJ2-7,many,TGTGCCAGCAGCTCGGGACTAGCCTATTCCTACGAGCAGTACTTC,CASSSGLAYSYEQYF
NA,TRBV5-6,TRBJ1-2,many,TGTGCCAGCAGCTTCAGGGGTCGGGGCTATGGCTACACCTTC,CASSFRGRGYGYTF
TRBD1,TRBV6-5,TRBJ2-4,many,TGTGCCAGCAGTTACACACAGGGGAGTGGGAACATTCAGTACTTC,CASSYTQGSGNIQYF
NA,TRBV11-2,TRBJ1-1,many,TGTGCCAGCAGCTTAGATCCGGAGAACACTGAAGCTTTCTTT,CASSLDPENTEAFF
TRBD2,TRBV2,TRBJ2-7,NA,TGTGCCAGCATGGAGGGTGGGAGGGTACCCGAGCAGTACTTC,CASMEGGRVPEQYF
NA,TRBV6-1,TRBJ1-3,many,TGTGCCAGCAGTGAAGGGGGGGCTGCTGGAAACACCATATATTTT,CASSEGGAAGNTIYF
NA,TRBV2,TRBJ2-5,many,TGTGCCAGCAGTGTCAGGGGAGGGGTCGAGACCCAGTACTTC,CASSVRGGVETQYF
NA,TRBV7-9,TRBJ2-5,many,TGTGCCAGCAGCAAACCTTTCCCGGAGACCCAGTACTTC,CASSKPFPETQYF